This T cell receptor (beta chain) is from a study of blood T cell repertoires in COVID-19. The wider study: Both acute and convalescent COVID-19 samples were obtained from the United States, Italy and Spain. PBMCs, B-cell-depleted T cells, or T cells were the source of the cDNA or gDNA that made up the material.

The CDR3 has 14 residues. Germline CDR1 and CDR2: SGHRS and YFSETQ. As regards this clone: The junction does not match germline at one end; this may be a read error.

Authors' processing steps: The assay estimated nucleated cells by amplifying reference gene primers. Profiled with immunoSEQ multiplex PCR; TCRdb holds only in-frame clones, not every one. V and J calls and clone size follow that table, whereas D and trimming were derived from the DNA. This sample has some 74,000 clones, with around 88% found just once. The sequenced sample was peripheral blood. This chain uses TRBV5-1 with TRBJ2-7, with a tentative D call TRBD2 (8 bases). The clonotype originates from a woman aged 80 or older with acute or convalescent COVID-19. CDR3 coding DNA: TGCGCCCGCAGCGGGGGCCAGGGGGTTGGGGAGCAGTACTTC. Its translation is CARSGGQGVGEQYF.